The 4 T cell receptor beta chains in this list originate from one sample, sequenced in a study of beta chain features in type 1 diabetes. Reverse transcription of all isolated RNA meant that expressed TCRB transcripts were sequenced. Repertoires were generated with immunoSEQ multiplex PCR, while TCRdb's copy carries only in-frame clones and drops some. The sample lists around 260,000 clones; less than 30% were seen once. Study outcomes and limitations: A moderate, significant TCRB CDR3 shortening appeared in type 1 diabetes across four CD4+ subsets.

These receptors have no identified antigens. Material: naive CD4+ T cells from blood. The source is a woman aged 30 to 39 with type 1 diabetes.

The chain recombines TRBV20-1 with TRBJ2-1; D unclear. The germline V and J ends were trimmed by 8 bases and 8 bases, with 13 bases remaining between them. This CDR3 is 11 amino acids long. The V gene's germline CDR1 is DFQATT and CDR2 SNEGSKA (reference sequence). The CDR3 DNA follows: TGCAGTACCCCGAATGGAGATGAGCAGTTCTTC. Its protein is CSTPNGDEQFF.

This sequence joins TRBV9 and TRBJ2-1; the D is unclear. V lost 4 bases and J lost 0, with 8 bases in between. The CDR3 extends over 14 amino acids. From germline, CDR1 is SGDLS and CDR2 YYNGEE. For the CDR3, the DNA is TGTGCCAGCAGCCCCCGCGCCTCCTACAATGAGCAGTTCTTC. Translating it yields CASSPRASYNEQFF. Full variable domain (outside the CDR3, taken from reference TRBV9 and TRBJ2-1): DSGVTQTPKHLITATGQRVTLRCSPRSGDLSVYWYQQSLDQGLQFLIQYYNGEERAKGNILERFSAQQFPDLHSELNLSSLELGDSALYFCASSPRASYNEQFFGPGTRLTVL.

This clone has only a few counts. This chain uses TRBV30 with TRBJ1-2, with D possibly matching TRBD1 (6 bases). The CDR3 runs 14 residues. The germline CDR1 and CDR2 sequences are GTSNPN and SVGIG (reference sequence). V was shortened by 0 bases and J by 0 bases, with 8 bases between the two germline ends. CDR3 loop: CAWSVQGSNYGYTF. For the CDR3, the DNA is TGTGCCTGGAGTGTACAGGGATCTAACTATGGCTACACCTTC.

A few counts support this clone. The chain links TRBV6-6 to TRBJ1-5; TRBD1 matches 8 bases. This CDR3 spans 15 amino acids. Germline V gene lookup returns CDR1 MNHNY and CDR2 SVGAGI (reference sequence). Trimming removed 7 bases from V and 3 bases from J; junction bases left unmatched: 8. The CDR3 DNA reads TGTGCCAGCACCTTTAAGACAGGGGCCAATCAGCCCCAGCATTTT. It yields the protein CASTFKTGANQPQHF.